These 29 T cell receptor beta chains came from one sample sequenced in a study of beta chain features in type 1 diabetes. Sequenced material consisted of expressed TCRB transcripts (all of the isolated RNA was reverse transcribed). Sequencing was performed with immunoSEQ multiplex PCR; in TCRdb, only in-frame clones are kept and a portion is missing. The sample records roughly 500,000 clones, about 30% being singletons. The sample was naive CD4+ T cells from blood. All receptors come from a man in his late teens or twenties in good health.

The chain joins TRBV7-3 to TRBJ2-7; D call uncertain. The germline V gene encodes CDR1 SGHTA and CDR2 FQGTGA. Trimming cost V 2 bases and J 0 bases, with 8 bases left between them. The CDR3 extends over 14 amino acids. The CDR3, as DNA: TGTGCCAGCAGCTTAGACCGATACTCCTACGAGCAGTACTTC. Translation: CASSLDRYSYEQYF.

The chain combines TRBV18 with TRBJ1-1; D gene ambiguous. This CDR3 contains 14 residues. CDR1 is KGHSH, CDR2 LQKENI, per germline. Trimming took off 0 bases at V and 1 base at J, with 6 bases between the two ends. Written as DNA, the CDR3 is TGTGCCAGCTCACCACCAACGCAGAACACTGAAGCTTTCTTT. Its protein is CASSPPTQNTEAFF.

The V gene is TRBV15, the J gene TRBJ2-3; tentative D call: TRBD2 (5 bases). The V gene lost 5 bases and the J gene lost 0 bases, with 9 bases spanning the gap. The CDR3 contains 14 residues. Looked up from germline, CDR1 is LNHNV and CDR2 is YYDKDF (reference sequence). The CDR3 loop reads CATSRGISTDTQYF. In DNA, the CDR3 is TGTGCCACCAGCCGAGGGATTAGCACAGATACGCAGTATTTT.

Comments on this clone: Other DNA variants within this sample encode the same CDR3. The rearrangement joins TRBV5-1 to TRBJ2-1; 12 bases map to TRBD2. J was trimmed by 2 bases and V by 0 bases; bases with no gene match: 0. Germline V gene data show CDR1 as SGHRS and CDR2 as YFSETQ. This CDR3 is built from 16 residues. CDR3 sequence (DNA): TGCGCCAGCAGCTTGGGACTAGCGGGAGCCTACAATGAGCAGTTCTTC. This sequence encodes CASSLGLAGAYNEQFF. Drawing the rest from reference TRBV5-1 and TRBJ2-1, the complete variable domain is KAGVTQTPRYLIKTRGQQVTLSCSPISGHRSVSWYQQTPGQGLQFLFEYFSETQRNKGNFPGRFSGRQFSNSRSEMNVSTLELGDSALYLCASSLGLAGAYNEQFFGPGTRLTVL.

Regarding this clone: The sample carries other DNA sequences with the same CDR3. The chain uses TRBV25-1 and TRBJ2-1, with D hard to call. Germline-derived CDR1 and CDR2 are MGHDK and SYGVNS. The ends were cut back, 4 bases at V and 0 bases at J, with 7 bases in the middle. This CDR3 is built from 14 residues. CDR3 DNA: TGTGCCAGCAGTGTGGCCGGCTCCTACAATGAGCAGTTCTTC. This encodes CASSVAGSYNEQFF.

The CDR3 nucleotides are TGTGCCAGCAGCTTCGTAGGGACGGTAAACATTCAGTACTTC. Translated: CASSFVGTVNIQYF. The chain couples TRBV5-4 to TRBJ2-4; either TRBD1 or TRBD2 may supply D (5 bases each). Germline CDR1 is SGHNT and CDR2 is YYREEE (reference sequence). Trimming removed 2 bases at V and 6 bases at J, with 12 bases between. This CDR3 spans 14 amino acids.

The chain links TRBV27 to TRBJ2-3; 11 bases agree with TRBD2. The germline V gene encodes CDR1 MNHEY and CDR2 SMNVEV (reference sequence). The CDR3 is 16 residues long. Trimming at V came to 2 bases and at J to 3 bases, leaving 4 bases not matched to a gene. In DNA, the CDR3 is TGTGCCAGCAGTTTACTAGCGGGAGGAGGGACAGATACGCAGTATTTT. Its protein is CASSLLAGGGTDTQYF.

The V call is TRBV19, the J call TRBJ2-4; possible D gene TRBD1, 6 bases. The germline V gene encodes CDR1 LNHDA and CDR2 SQIVND (reference sequence). The CDR3 loop spans 15 amino acids. The ends were cut back, 6 bases at V and 2 bases at J, with 14 bases in the middle. CDR3 bases: TGTGCCAGTAGCTTAACAGGGTTTTCCAAAAACATTCAGTACTTC. Protein: CASSLTGFSKNIQYF.

This clone was picked up a small number of times. The chain is built from TRBV4-1 and TRBJ2-1; 14 positions match TRBD2. The CDR3 has 18 amino acids. Germline V gives CDR1 MGHRA, CDR2 YSYEKL. J was trimmed by 5 bases and V by 3 bases; bases with no gene match: 9. The CDR3 DNA sequence: TGCGCCAGCAGCCAGGAACCGGGACTAGCGGGAGTAAACAATGAGCAGTTCTTC. It translates to CASSQEPGLAGVNNEQFF.

The chain couples TRBV7-2 to TRBJ2-4; possibly TRBD2 for D (5 bases). The ends were cut back, 0 bases at V and 6 bases at J, with 9 bases in the middle. There are 14 residues in the CDR3. Germline-derived CDR1 and CDR2 are SGHTA and FQGNSA. CDR3 DNA sequence: TGTGCCAGCAGCTTAGCACGGGAAATAAACATTCAGTACTTC. Encoded protein: CASSLAREINIQYF.

V is TRBV25-1 and J is TRBJ1-4; 7 nucleotides align to TRBD1. Germline values: CDR1 MGHDK, CDR2 SYGVNS. This CDR3 has 16 residues. The V gene end was trimmed by 3 bases and the J gene end by 6 bases; junction bases not matched to a gene: 10. CDR3 region: CASSERLTGRDEKLFF. As DNA, the CDR3 is TGTGCCAGCAGTGAGCGCTTGACAGGGCGGGATGAAAAACTGTTTTTT.

The table lists this clone with a count of one. This chain links TRBV1 with TRBJ2-3; the listed D gene, TRBD1, was not tested against the DNA. TRBV1 is marked as a pseudogene. This CDR3 is built from 16 residues. CDR3 sequence reads: CTSSQGRQYAPDTQYF. CDR3 sequence (DNA): TGCACCAGCAGCCAAGGGAGACAGTACGCCCCAGATACGCAGTATTTT.

The chain combines TRBV30 with TRBJ2-3; D may be TRBD1 (5 bases). The germline V and J ends were trimmed by 8 bases and 2 bases, with 17 bases remaining between them. The CDR3 runs 14 residues. Germline assignment: CDR1 GTSNPN and CDR2 SVGIG (reference sequence). The CDR3 loop reads CAGNLGRTTDTQYF. The CDR3 nucleotides read TGTGCCGGGAACCTGGGGCGGACCACAGATACGCAGTATTTT. The variable domain in full, with the rest retrieved from reference TRBV30 and TRBJ2-3, is SQTIHQWPATLVQPVGSPLSLECTVEGTSNPNLYWYRQAAGRGLQLLFYSVGIGQISSEVPQNLSASRPQDRQFILSSKKLLLSDSGFYLCAGNLGRTTDTQYFGPGTRLTVL.

This sequence joins TRBV1 and TRBJ2-1; TRBD2 is the table's D call and was not checked against the DNA. TRBV1 corresponds to a pseudogene. This CDR3 is 15 amino acids long. CDR3 nucleotide sequence: TGCACCAGCAGCCACTTAGCGGGAGTTCCCAATGAGCAGTTCTTC. Its protein product is CTSSHLAGVPNEQFF.

This clone was observed a handful of times. V is TRBV25-1 and J is TRBJ2-7, with D possibly being TRBD2 (8 bases). The CDR3 has 16 residues. CDR1 and CDR2 (germline): MGHDK, SYGVNS. Trimming removed 6 bases at V and 4 bases at J, with 22 bases between. CDR3 amino acids: CASSESGGGGRYEQYF. CDR3 in DNA: TGTGCCAGCAGCGAAAGCGGGGGAGGGGGCAGGTACGAGCAGTACTTC.

V is TRBV30 and J is TRBJ2-3; TRBD2 aligns across 7 bases. CDR3 length: 12 residues. V lost 1 base and J lost 11; bases outside the gene matches: 6. Germline V gene data show CDR1 as GTSNPN and CDR2 as SVGIG (reference sequence). The CDR3 DNA is TGTGCCTGGAGTGGCCCCGGACTAGAGCAGTATTTT. Translating it yields CAWSGPGLEQYF.

The chain combines TRBV4-1 with TRBJ1-4; D perhaps matches TRBD1 (6 bases). The CDR3 contains 14 residues. Germline V gene data show CDR1 as MGHRA and CDR2 as YSYEKL. Between the trimmed V and J ends, which lost 3 bases and 7 bases, there was a span of 12 bases. CDR3 nucleotide sequence: TGCGCCAGCAGCCAGGAGGACAGATTTGAAAAACTGTTTTTT. It encodes CASSQEDRFEKLFF.

This clone was observed a handful of times. The V gene is TRBV7-3, the J gene TRBJ2-1, with TRBD2 matching 7 bases. This CDR3 comprises 15 residues. CDR1 SGHTA and CDR2 FQGTGA come from the germline V gene. The J segment lost 10 bases and the V segment lost 5 bases, leaving 14 bases of the junction unmatched. The CDR3 nucleotides are TGTGCCAGCAGCAGCGTAGGGACTACCCCCGGGGAGCAGTTCTTC. Protein: CASSSVGTTPGEQFF.

The table lists this clone with a few counts. The chain links TRBV7-9 to TRBJ1-4; weak D call: TRBD1 (5 bases). The CDR3 sequence is 15 residues long. In germline, CDR1 is SEHNR, CDR2 FQNEAQ (reference sequence). V lost 5 bases and J 0 bases, leaving 10 bases between the germline ends. CDR3 loop: CASSDSTATNEKLFF. CDR3 nucleotides: TGTGCCAGCAGCGACTCGACAGCAACTAATGAAAAACTGTTTTTT.

The sample holds a few counts of this clone. The J gene is TRBJ2-5, the V gene TRBV23-1, with 7 bases matching TRBD1. TRBV23-1 is an open reading frame, and its role is uncertain. CDR3 length: 14 amino acids. Unmatched junction bases numbered 5, after V lost 3 bases and J lost 4 bases. CDR3 sequence (DNA): TGCGCCAGCAGTCATTGGGCAGGGGGAGAGACCCAGTACTTC. It codes for CASSHWAGGETQYF.

In its sample, this clone was seen a few times. The sample contains more than one DNA sequence encoding this CDR3. The chain employs TRBV30 and TRBJ2-7, with 14 bases that match TRBD2. The trim removed 3 bases at V and 4 bases at J, leaving 5 bases unmatched. Germline-derived CDR1 and CDR2 are GTSNPN and SVGIG (reference sequence). The CDR3 runs to 15 residues. The CDR3: CAWSVGLAGVYEQYF. DNA for the CDR3: TGTGCCTGGAGCGTGGGACTAGCGGGAGTTTACGAGCAGTACTTC.

This clone was seen only once. This CDR3 reads CAWRNSYNEQFF. The CDR3 bases are TGTGCCTGGAGAAACTCCTACAATGAGCAGTTCTTC. This sequence joins TRBV30 and TRBJ2-1; D gene uncertain. This CDR3 is 12 amino acids long. Germline CDR1 and CDR2: GTSNPN and SVGIG (reference sequence). Trimming took off 3 bases at V and 0 bases at J, with 3 bases between the two ends.

This chain joins TRBV4-1 and TRBJ2-3, with D perhaps being TRBD1 or TRBD2 (5 bases each). The CDR3 sequence is 16 residues long. V was cut by 3 bases and J by 0 bases, with 13 bases left in between. Germline CDR1 reads MGHRA; CDR2 reads YSYEKL. The CDR3 bases are TGCGCCAGCAGCCAGATGCCGGGACCGAGCACAGATACGCAGTATTTT. The encoded protein is CASSQMPGPSTDTQYF.

This clone turned up a few times. The chain recombines TRBV4-2 with TRBJ2-7; D is unresolved. Looked up from germline, CDR1 is LGHNA and CDR2 is YNFKEQ. The CDR3 spans 13 residues. V was trimmed by 2 bases and J by 4 bases, leaving 9 bases between them. The CDR3 bases are TGTGCCAGCAGCCAAATCCTTGAGTACGAGCAGTACTTC. This codes for CASSQILEYEQYF.

This chain connects TRBV9 to TRBJ2-1, with 7 positions matching TRBD1. The CDR3 loop spans 15 amino acids. Unmatched junction bases numbered 6, after V lost 3 bases and J lost 3 bases. CDR1 is SGDLS, CDR2 YYNGEE, per germline. The DNA of the CDR3 is TGTGCCAGCAGCGAGGGGGCGGACCGCTACAATGAGCAGTTCTTC. This sequence encodes CASSEGADRYNEQFF. The full variable domain, rest sourced from reference TRBV9 and TRBJ2-1, is DSGVTQTPKHLITATGQRVTLRCSPRSGDLSVYWYQQSLDQGLQFLIQYYNGEERAKGNILERFSAQQFPDLHSELNLSSLELGDSALYFCASSEGADRYNEQFFGPGTRLTVL.

V gene TRBV15 combines with J gene TRBJ2-1; 9 bases map to TRBD2. The V and J ends lost 0 bases and 8 bases, in that order; junction bases with no gene match: 5. Germline V gene data show CDR1 as LNHNV and CDR2 as YYDKDF (reference sequence). This CDR3 is built from 15 residues. The CDR3 sequence is CATSRDAGGVDEQFF. The CDR3 coding sequence is TGTGCCACCAGCAGAGACGCGGGAGGGGTCGATGAGCAGTTCTTC.

The chain combines TRBV28 with TRBJ1-5; 8 positions match TRBD1. Trimming cost V 3 bases and J 2 bases; bases outside gene matches: 6. The germline V gene encodes CDR1 MDHEN and CDR2 SYDVKM. The CDR3 totals 16 residues. CDR3 nucleotide sequence: TGTGCCAGCAGTTTTCTAGGACAGGGAGGCAATCAGCCCCAGCATTTT. It specifies CASSFLGQGGNQPQHF.

V gene TRBV1 combines with J gene TRBJ2-1; TRBD1 reflects the table's D call only, with no check against the DNA. TRBV1 is a known pseudogene. The CDR3 runs to 15 residues. CDR3: CTSMRDSLRYNEQFF. The CDR3 DNA reads TGCACCAGCATGCGTGACAGCCTCCGCTACAATGAGCAGTTCTTC.

The V gene is TRBV18, the J gene TRBJ2-5, with 8 bases matching TRBD2. The CDR3 has 14 residues. Per germline, CDR1 KGHSH and CDR2 LQKENI. With V trimmed by 3 bases and J by 3 bases, 3 bases remained unmatched. DNA of the CDR3: TGTGCCAGCTCACCGTTACTAGCGGAAGAGACCCAGTACTTC. This sequence encodes CASSPLLAEETQYF.